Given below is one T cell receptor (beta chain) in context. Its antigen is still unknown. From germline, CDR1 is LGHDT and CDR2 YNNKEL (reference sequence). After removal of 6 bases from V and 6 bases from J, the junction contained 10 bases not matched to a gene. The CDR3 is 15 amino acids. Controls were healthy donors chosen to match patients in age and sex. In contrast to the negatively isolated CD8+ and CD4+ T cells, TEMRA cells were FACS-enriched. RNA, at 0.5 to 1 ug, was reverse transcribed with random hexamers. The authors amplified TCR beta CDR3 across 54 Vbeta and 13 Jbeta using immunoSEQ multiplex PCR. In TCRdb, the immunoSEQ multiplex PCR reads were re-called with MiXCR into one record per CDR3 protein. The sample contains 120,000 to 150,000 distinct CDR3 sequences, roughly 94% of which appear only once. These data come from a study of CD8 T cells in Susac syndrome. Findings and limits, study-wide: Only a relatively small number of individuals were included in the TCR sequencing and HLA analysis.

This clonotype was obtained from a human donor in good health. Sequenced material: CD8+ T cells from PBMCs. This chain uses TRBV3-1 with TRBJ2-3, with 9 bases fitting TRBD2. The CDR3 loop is CASRLAGMTMDTQYF. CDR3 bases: TGTGCCAGCAGACTAGCGGGTATGACCATGGATACGCAGTATTTT.